Shown below are 19 T cell receptor beta chains from a single sample sequenced in a study of regulatory T cells in long-lasting Graves disease. Through Arm-PCR of CDR3 regions and iRepertoire HTBI primers, TCR beta libraries were built. TCRdb redid the calling of the multiplex PCR reads with MiXCR, one entry per CDR3 protein. The profile shows 600,000 to 650,000 distinct CDR3 sequences, roughly 15% of them singletons. Time point here: newly diagnosed GD, antithyroid drugs for less than 3 months. TCR sequences were obtained from RNA taken from PBMCs. This sample also belongs to another study, concerning T cells in Graves' hyperthyroidism and ophthalmopathy.

Here the sequenced sample was peripheral blood mononuclear cells (PBMCs), taken at new diagnosis, from a patient treated with antithyroid drugs. These receptors all stem from a woman aged 25 to 45 with Graves disease.

Ten or more counts support this clonotype. The genes are TRBV7-3 and TRBJ2-3; D possibly corresponds to TRBD2 (6 bases). The ends were cut back, 10 bases at V and 3 bases at J, with 23 bases in the middle. Germline V gene sequence: CDR1 SGHTA, CDR2 FQGTGA. The CDR3 spans 16 residues. CDR3 nucleotides: TGTGCCATACTGACCACCAACTGGGGGAGGACAGATACGCAGTATTTT. Encoded protein: CAILTTNWGRTDTQYF.

The V call is TRBV28, the J call TRBJ2-1; 9 bases agree with TRBD2. Per germline, CDR1 MDHEN and CDR2 SYDVKM. V shed 6 bases, J shed 12 bases, and the junction held 12 bases outside the gene matches. The CDR3 consists of 14 residues. The CDR3 reads CASSSGRSYMMQFF. DNA of the CDR3: TGTGCCAGCAGCAGCGGGAGGTCTTATATGATGCAGTTCTTC.

V gene TRBV4-1 combines with J gene TRBJ2-4; D remains ambiguous. Trimming removed 2 bases from V and 0 bases from J, with 8 bases in between. The CDR3 spans 15 residues. CDR1 MGHRA and CDR2 YSYEKL come from the germline V gene. This CDR3 is CASSQLSVAKNIQYF. In DNA form, the CDR3 reads TGCGCCAGCAGCCAACTCTCAGTAGCCAAAAACATTCAGTACTTC.

This clonotype was observed at least ten times. The genes are TRBV24-1 and TRBJ1-5, with D hard to call. This CDR3 has 14 amino acids. Germline assignment: CDR1 KGHDR and CDR2 SFDVKD. V shed 5 bases and J shed 0 bases, with 7 bases lying between them. CDR3: CATSAALSNQPQHF. The CDR3 DNA reads as TGTGCCACCAGTGCAGCACTTAGCAATCAGCCCCAGCATTTT.

The count of this clonotype is one. This sequence may be a read error, since a much larger clone differs from it by one base. The final CDR3 position lacks the conserved phenylalanine or tryptophan, pointing to a likely read error. The rearrangement joins TRBV15 to TRBJ1-1; no reliable D call. Germline assignment: CDR1 LNHNV and CDR2 YYDKDF (reference sequence). Trimming pared 0 bases from V and 1 base from J, leaving 15 bases between. The CDR3 has 17 residues. In DNA, the CDR3 is TGTGCCACCAGCAGAGATCGGGCCGGAAGAGAGAACACTGAAGCTTTCTCT. It is translated as CATSRDRAGRENTEAFS.

This clonotype appeared many times. The V and J genes are TRBV7-8 and TRBJ2-1, with D unresolved. V was pared by 1 base and J by 10 bases, with 14 bases between. CDR3 length equals 14 residues. Germline V gene lookup returns CDR1 SGHVS and CDR2 FQNEAQ. The CDR3 sequence: CASSLDRPQEEQFF. CDR3 nucleotide sequence: TGTGCCAGCAGCTTAGATCGGCCCCAAGAGGAGCAGTTCTTC.

This clonotype was recorded at least ten times. The rearrangement joins TRBV28 to TRBJ1-3; perhaps TRBD1 as D (5 bases). Germline-derived CDR1 and CDR2 are MDHEN and SYDVKM. V was shortened by 5 bases and J by 0 bases, with 11 bases between the two germline ends. The CDR3 loop spans 15 amino acids. The CDR3 DNA follows: TGTGCCAGCAGTAAGACAGCGGTCTCTGGAAACACCATATATTTT. It codes for CASSKTAVSGNTIYF.

This clonotype was picked up a small number of times. One base away lies a much larger clone, so this may be a sequencing read error. The rearrangement joins TRBV28 to TRBJ1-2; no reliable D call. CDR3 length: 12 amino acids. Germline V gene data show CDR1 as MDHEN and CDR2 as SYDVKM. CDR3 nucleotides: TGTACCAGCAGTTCCCGTGCGTCGAGTGGTACCTTC. Protein product: CTSSSRASSGTF.

The genes are TRBV19 and TRBJ2-7; TRBD2 matches at 8 bases. Germline assignment: CDR1 LNHDA and CDR2 SQIVND (reference sequence). This CDR3 spans 14 amino acids. The J segment lost 2 bases and the V segment lost 11 bases, leaving 11 bases of the junction unmatched. DNA of the CDR3: TGTGCCTGTAAAGGCTCCGGGAGGGCCTACGAGCAGTACTTC. This codes for CACKGSGRAYEQYF.

This clonotype was recorded many times. This chain links TRBV20-1 with TRBJ1-2; D call uncertain. CDR1 is DFQATT, CDR2 SNEGSKA, per germline (reference sequence). The germline V and J ends were trimmed by 7 bases and 4 bases, with 16 bases remaining between them. The CDR3 length is 13 residues. The CDR3 DNA reads TGCAGTGGGCCTGAGAGTGGGTTCTATGGCTACACCTTC. Translation gives CSGPESGFYGYTF.

This clonotype was seen at least ten times. The CDR3 sequence: CASSDSQGARQFF. The CDR3 DNA reads as TGTGCCAGCAGCGATTCACAGGGGGCTCGGCAGTTCTTC. V is TRBV7-2 and J is TRBJ2-1; TRBD1 matches 9 bases. The CDR3 runs to 13 residues. Germline lookup yields CDR1 SGHTA and CDR2 FQGNSA. J lost 12 bases, V lost 5 bases, and 8 bases had no gene match.

This clonotype was counted only a few times. The V and J genes are TRBV15 and TRBJ2-5, with D perhaps matching TRBD1 (5 bases). Germline values: CDR1 LNHNV, CDR2 YYDKDF (reference sequence). This CDR3 is built from 17 residues. Trimming removed 1 base from V and 3 bases from J, with 18 bases in between. In DNA, the CDR3 is TGTGCCACCAGCAGAGGCCCGGTGACAGCCTCCGAAGAGACCCAGTACTTC. This translates into CATSRGPVTASEETQYF.

This clonotype showed up just a few times. The J gene is TRBJ2-3, the V gene TRBV20-1; tentative D call: TRBD1 (7 bases). There are 12 residues in the CDR3. Trimming shortened V by 6 bases and J by 4 bases, and 11 bases separated the two germline ends. Germline V lookup: CDR1 DFQATT, CDR2 SNEGSKA (reference sequence). CDR3 nucleotides: TGCAGTGCCAGGGGGGAGGCAGATACGCAGTATTTT. This codes for CSARGEADTQYF.

This clonotype was picked up a small number of times. This chain connects TRBV29-1 to TRBJ1-5, with D possibly TRBD1 on 6 matching bases. CDR1 and CDR2 from the germline V gene are SQVTM and ANQGSEA. The CDR3 is made up of 14 amino acids. Trimming cost V 5 bases and J 1 base, with 12 bases left between them. The CDR3 DNA is TGCAGCGTTCAAACAGGGCTGAGCAATCAGCCCCAGCATTTT. This gives the protein CSVQTGLSNQPQHF.

There are many counts of this clonotype. V and J are TRBV27 and TRBJ2-5; TRBD2 agrees at 11 bases. Germline trimming cut 6 bases from V and 1 base from J; bases unmatched to any gene: 7. The CDR3 has 16 amino acids. In germline, CDR1 is MNHEY, CDR2 SMNVEV (reference sequence). CDR3 protein: CASSRASGRPQETQYF. The CDR3 DNA reads TGTGCCAGCAGCCGCGCTAGCGGGAGGCCCCAAGAGACCCAGTACTTC.

This clonotype was counted many times. The chain recombines TRBV12-3 or TRBV12-4 with TRBJ2-1, with TRBD1 matching 8 bases. V shed 5 bases and J 2 bases; nucleotides not matched to a gene: 2. This CDR3 has 14 amino acids. The CDR3 bases are TGTGCCAGCAGTCTGGACAGGGCCTACAATGAGCAGTTCTTC. Translating gives CASSLDRAYNEQFF.

The chain combines TRBV5-6 with TRBJ2-5, with D tentatively TRBD1 or TRBD2 (6 bases each). The CDR3 consists of 15 residues. Germline values: CDR1 SGHDT, CDR2 YYEEEE. With 4 bases removed from V and 1 base from J, the gap between germline ends came to 14 bases. The CDR3 coding sequence is TGTGCCAGCAGCCGGAGGGGACACTCCCAAGAGACCCAGTACTTC. It yields the protein CASSRRGHSQETQYF.

This clonotype occurred many times. This sequence joins TRBV6-5 and TRBJ1-1; weak D call: TRBD1 (5 bases). The CDR3 runs 16 residues. Germline loops: CDR1 MNHEY, CDR2 SVGAGI. V lost 0 bases, J lost 3 bases, and 14 bases lay in between. This CDR3 is CASSYSRGGEDTEAFF. For the CDR3, the DNA is TGTGCCAGCAGTTACTCGAGGGGTGGGGAGGACACTGAAGCTTTCTTT.

The chain couples TRBV6-2 or TRBV6-3 to TRBJ2-1, with 7 bases lining up with TRBD1. Germline-derived CDR1 and CDR2 are MNHEY and SVGEGT. Trimming at V came to 5 bases and at J to 6 bases, leaving 16 bases not matched to a gene. This CDR3 region has 17 residues. The CDR3, as DNA: TGTGCCAGCAGTGTTGGTCGCCCGGGACAGACTTTCAATGAGCAGTTCTTC. The encoded protein is CASSVGRPGQTFNEQFF.